Following are 3 T cell receptor beta chains from one sample sequenced in a study of T cell responses to AZD1222 COVID-19 vaccine. Sequencing used immunoSEQ multiplex PCR; TCRdb keeps in-frame clones, though not all of them. Among approximately 140,000 clones, roughly 90% were seen once, and the ten largest hold under 2%. The specimen was peripheral blood, collected 28 days after the second AZD1222 dose. All receptors derive from an adult who received the AZD1222 COVID-19 vaccine.

This chain uses TRBV3-1 (or the pseudogene TRBV3-2) with TRBJ1-4; D is unclear. CDR1 LGHDT and CDR2 YNNKEL come from the germline V gene (reference sequence). This CDR3 is built from 13 residues. Trimming took 5 bases from V and 4 from J, leaving 8 bases between them. CDR3 DNA sequence: TGTGCCAGCAGCATACGGAATAATGAAAAACTGTTTTTT. Protein: CASSIRNNEKLFF.

A note on this clone: Other DNA sequences in this specimen translate into the identical CDR3. The rearrangement links TRBV14 to TRBJ1-2, with D possibly TRBD1 on 5 matching bases. The V gene lost 3 bases and the J gene lost 5 bases, with 10 bases spanning the gap. CDR3 length equals 13 residues. Germline V gives CDR1 SGHDN, CDR2 FVKESK. The CDR3 nucleotides are TGTGCCAGCAGCCAGTCAGGGCCTTATGGCTACACCTTC. Protein product: CASSQSGPYGYTF.

The rearrangement uses TRBV6-6 and TRBJ1-2; TRBD1 matches 7 bases. The CDR3 is 14 residues long. Germline V gene lookup returns CDR1 MNHNY and CDR2 SVGAGI (reference sequence). The J segment lost 8 bases and the V segment lost 2 bases, leaving 8 bases of the junction unmatched. CDR3 sequence reads: CASSYVAGGVGYTF. CDR3 sequence (DNA): TGTGCCAGCAGTTACGTGGCAGGGGGTGTGGGCTACACCTTC.